Below, 26 T cell receptor beta chains from the same sample are listed, as sequenced in a study of regulatory T cells in long-lasting Graves disease. The sample's time point: newly diagnosed GD, antithyroid drugs for less than 3 months. PBMC RNA served as the TCR library source. Researchers made TCR beta libraries by using iRepertoire HTBI primers and running Arm-PCR on CDR3 regions. TCRdb reanalysed the multiplex PCR reads using MiXCR and keeps one entry per CDR3 protein. The sample shows a few hundred thousand distinct CDR3 sequences, over 9.5% of them seen only once. These data also formed part of another study, on T cells in Graves' hyperthyroidism and ophthalmopathy.

Sequenced material: peripheral blood mononuclear cells (PBMCs), taken at new diagnosis, from a patient treated with antithyroid drugs. The source of these receptors is a young woman with Graves disease.

This clonotype was observed many times. The chain recombines TRBV7-8 with TRBJ2-5; D ambiguous. The V end lost 1 base, the J end lost 1 base, and 4 bases lay between the germline ends. Germline V lookup: CDR1 SGHVS, CDR2 FQNEAQ. CDR3 length equals 13 residues. The CDR3 nucleotides read TGTGCCAGCAGCTTAGAGCGCCAAGAGACCCAGTACTTC. Its protein product is CASSLERQETQYF. Full variable domain (remainder filled in from reference TRBV7-8 and TRBJ2-5): GAGVSQSPRYKVAKRGQDVALRCDPISGHVSLFWYQQALGQGPEFLTYFQNEAQLDKSGLPSDRFFAERPEGSVSTLKIQRTQQEDSAVYLCASSLERQETQYFGPGTRLLVL.

The chain uses TRBV29-1 and TRBJ1-2; TRBD1 agrees at 9 bases. This CDR3 is 12 amino acids long. The trim removed 4 bases at V and 6 bases at J, leaving 3 bases unmatched. The germline CDR1 and CDR2 sequences are SQVTM and ANQGSEA. For the CDR3, the DNA is TGCAGCGTTGCCGGGACAGGGAATGGCTACACCTTC. This sequence encodes CSVAGTGNGYTF.

The chain links TRBV7-9 to TRBJ2-1; 9 bases fit TRBD2. Trimming at V came to 6 bases and at J to 3 bases, leaving 9 bases not matched to a gene. The length of the CDR3 is 16 residues. The germline V gene encodes CDR1 SEHNR and CDR2 FQNEAQ (reference sequence). The CDR3 spells CASSHPGTSIYNEQFF. The CDR3 DNA reads TGTGCCAGCAGTCATCCCGGGACTAGCATCTACAATGAGCAGTTCTTC. The entire variable domain, with the rest obtained from reference TRBV7-9 and TRBJ2-1, is as follows: DTGVSQNPRHKITKRGQNVTFRCDPISEHNRLYWYRQTLGQGPEFLTYFQNEAQLEKSRLLSDRFSAERPKGSFSTLEIQRTEQGDSAMYLCASSHPGTSIYNEQFFGPGTRLTVL.

This clonotype was picked up many times. The gene calls are TRBV3-1 and TRBJ2-1, with TRBD2 as a possible D gene (5 bases). The CDR3 is made up of 16 amino acids. V lost 0 bases to trimming and J lost 4 bases, with 13 bases between them. CDR1 is LGHDT and CDR2 is YNNKEL in the germline V gene (reference sequence). CDR3 DNA: TGTGCCAGCAGCCAAGATGGGAGCCGGCCTTACAATGAGCAGTTCTTC. This translates into CASSQDGSRPYNEQFF.

Turning to this clonotype: With a much larger clone just one base away, this may be a read error. The chain carries TRBV12-3 or TRBV12-4 and TRBJ1-2; 10 bases align to TRBD1. The junction had 6 bases not matched to a gene; V was cut back by 7 bases and J by 4 bases. The CDR3 totals 14 residues. CDR3 nucleotides: TGTGCCAGCAACCCGACAGGGGGCGGCTATGGCTACACCTTC. This sequence encodes CASNPTGGGYGYTF.

This clonotype occurred many times. The V gene is TRBV18, the J gene TRBJ1-1; TRBD1 aligns across 8 bases. J gave up 3 bases and V 4 bases, and 7 bases lay outside the gene matches. Germline V lookup: CDR1 KGHSH, CDR2 LQKENI. This CDR3 is 15 amino acids long. This chain's CDR3 is CASSRQGNVDTEAFF. CDR3 sequence (DNA): TGTGCCAGCTCACGACAGGGGAACGTTGACACTGAAGCTTTCTTT.

This rearrangement joins TRBV20-1 to TRBJ2-4; 9 bases fit TRBD1. The CDR3 spans 14 residues. The V and J ends lost 6 bases and 6 bases, in that order; junction bases with no gene match: 9. Germline CDR1 reads DFQATT; CDR2 reads SNEGSKA (reference sequence). CDR3 sequence (DNA): TGCAGTGCACACACCGGGACAGGGACAAACATTCAGTACTTC. Its protein is CSAHTGTGTNIQYF.

This chain connects TRBV12-5 to TRBJ2-3; TRBD2 aligns across 12 bases. This CDR3 has 17 amino acids. Germline loops: CDR1 LGHNT, CDR2 FRNRAP. The V gene end was trimmed by 0 bases and the J gene end by 6 bases; junction bases not matched to a gene: 7. As DNA, the CDR3 is TGTGCTAGTGGTTTGGTCCCTAGCGGGGGGGCATCGGATACGCAGTATTTT. It is translated as CASGLVPSGGASDTQYF. Together with reference TRBV12-5 and TRBJ2-3, the CDR3 gives the full variable domain: DARVTQTPRHKVTEMGQEVTMRCQPILGHNTVFWYRQTMMQGLELLAYFRNRAPLDDSGMPKDRFSAEMPDATLATLKIQPSEPRDSAVYFCASGLVPSGGASDTQYFGPGTRLTVL.

This clonotype turned up a few times. A much larger clone differs by one base, so this may be a read error. V and J are TRBV18 and TRBJ2-5, with TRBD2 as a possible D gene (5 bases). Germline V gene lookup returns CDR1 KGHSH and CDR2 LQKENI. The CDR3 runs 14 residues. This chain's CDR3 is CASLPRTSSETQYF. CDR3 sequence (DNA): TGTGCCAGCTTACCACGTACTAGTAGTGAGACCCAGTACTTC.

CDR3 coding DNA: TGCAGTGCTAGAGATAGACGGAATTCTCCATACTACGAGCAGTACTTC. Its protein product is CSARDRRNSPYYEQYF. The V gene is TRBV20-1, the J gene TRBJ2-7; D not certain. V was clipped by 0 bases and J by 3 bases, with 18 bases between them. Germline V gene lookup returns CDR1 DFQATT and CDR2 SNEGSKA (reference sequence). This CDR3 has 16 residues.

J is TRBJ2-5 and V is TRBV5-6; no firm D call. Looked up from germline, CDR1 is SGHDT and CDR2 is YYEEEE. CDR3 length equals 12 residues. V lost 7 bases and J 5 bases, leaving 12 bases between the germline ends. CDR3 loop: CASSEGRETQYF. The DNA for the CDR3 is TGTGCCAGCTCGGAAGGCCGGGAGACCCAGTACTTC. Complete variable domain (other parts from reference TRBV5-6 and TRBJ2-5): DAGVTQSPTHLIKTRGQQVTLRCSPKSGHDTVSWYQQALGQGPQFIFQYYEEEERQRGNFPDRFSGHQFPNYSSELNVNALLLGDSALYLCASSEGRETQYFGPGTRLLVL.

There are a few counts of this clonotype. V usage is TRBV4-2 and J usage is TRBJ2-7, with unresolved D. CDR1 is LGHNA and CDR2 is YNFKEQ in the germline V gene. The CDR3 has 15 amino acids. V was clipped by 0 bases and J by 1 base, with 10 bases between them. The DNA of the CDR3 is TGTGCCAGCAGCCAAGATGCGCACAGATCCTACGAGCAGTACTTC. Translated: CASSQDAHRSYEQYF.

About this clonotype: The missing conserved phenylalanine or tryptophan at the end of this CDR3 makes a read error likely. The chain carries TRBV12-3 or TRBV12-4 and TRBJ1-1, with unresolved D. Trimming shortened V by 6 bases and J by 2 bases, and 13 bases separated the two germline ends. The CDR3 is 14 residues long. For the CDR3, the DNA is TGTGCCAGCAGCATTATCACAAGAAACACTGAAGCTTTCTCT. As protein: CASSIITRNTEAFS.

The table lists this clonotype with many counts. The V and J genes are TRBV20-1 and TRBJ1-2, with D perhaps TRBD1 (6 bases). The V and J ends lost 0 bases and 0 bases respectively, with 11 bases between them. Germline CDR1 DFQATT, CDR2 SNEGSKA (reference sequence). This CDR3 has 15 residues. For the CDR3, the DNA is TGCAGTGCTAGAGACCTACAGGGAGCTAACTATGGCTACACCTTC. Its protein product is CSARDLQGANYGYTF.

This clonotype was found many times. The chain recombines TRBV14 with TRBJ2-3; D remains unclear. Germline CDR1 SGHDN, CDR2 FVKESK. V was clipped by 3 bases and J by 6 bases, with 10 bases between them. The CDR3 sequence is 13 residues long. CDR3 residues: CASSHHLGDTQYF. The CDR3 region has the DNA TGTGCCAGCAGCCACCACCTGGGGGATACGCAGTATTTT.

This clonotype was recorded many times. The CDR3 reads CASSPIPSPGTEAFF. CDR3 DNA sequence: TGTGCCAGCAGCCCAATCCCCAGTCCTGGGACTGAAGCTTTCTTT. The chain employs TRBV5-4 and TRBJ1-1, with D hard to call. V was trimmed by 4 bases and J by 5 bases, leaving 18 bases between them. This CDR3 is 15 amino acids long. Germline V gene lookup returns CDR1 SGHNT and CDR2 YYREEE (reference sequence).

The rearrangement links TRBV30 to TRBJ2-7, with a possible D match to TRBD1 (6 bases). CDR1 is GTSNPN, CDR2 SVGIG, per germline (reference sequence). This CDR3 is 15 amino acids long. V lost 5 bases, J lost 4 bases, and 21 bases lay in between. The CDR3 is CAWFPRGQAGYEQYF. The CDR3, as DNA: TGTGCCTGGTTCCCCAGGGGACAAGCCGGGTACGAGCAGTACTTC.

This clonotype has more than one count but fewer than ten. The V and J genes are TRBV29-1 and TRBJ2-7, with 12 bases matching TRBD2. Germline loops: CDR1 SQVTM, CDR2 ANQGSEA. V shed 6 bases, J shed 2 bases, and the junction held 2 bases outside the gene matches. The CDR3 extends over 13 amino acids. The CDR3: CSVRTSGTYEQYF. DNA for the CDR3: TGCAGCGTCCGGACTAGCGGGACCTACGAGCAGTACTTC.

Points on this clonotype: This may be a read error, as it is one base from a much larger clone. The chain links TRBV6-9 to TRBJ2-3; D remains unclear. The tail of the sequence fits TRBJ1-5 better, so the J call may be wrong. Germline V lookup: CDR1 MNHGY, CDR2 SVAAGI. The CDR3 sequence is 15 residues long. CDR3 residues: CASSYGPSVTDTQHF. CDR3 coding DNA: TGTGCCAGCAGTTACGGTCCTAGCGTCACAGATACGCAGCATTTT.

This clonotype was counted at least ten times. The gene calls are TRBV11-2 and TRBJ2-3, with D possibly called TRBD1 or TRBD2 (5 bases each). The CDR3 has 15 residues. V was shortened by 6 bases and J by 0 bases, with 13 bases between the two germline ends. Per the germline V gene, CDR1 is SGHAT and CDR2 is FQNNGV. The CDR3, as DNA: TGTGCCAGCAGAAGTACCGGGGCTAGCACAGATACGCAGTATTTT. Protein sequence: CASRSTGASTDTQYF.

This clonotype was detected many times. The chain employs TRBV11-2 and TRBJ2-2, with D perhaps TRBD1 (6 bases). Trimming pared 5 bases from V and 4 bases from J, leaving 23 bases between. Germline values: CDR1 SGHAT, CDR2 FQNNGV. The CDR3 totals 18 residues. CDR3 residues: CASSRGRGLGKSTGELFF. In DNA, the CDR3 is TGTGCCAGCAGCCGGGGAAGGGGGTTGGGCAAAAGCACCGGGGAGCTGTTTTTT.

In its sample, this clonotype was seen many times. The chain joins TRBV19 to TRBJ2-2; TRBD2 is a possible D gene (5 bases). Germline values: CDR1 LNHDA, CDR2 SQIVND (reference sequence). Deletions cut 3 bases from V and 5 bases from J, with 13 bases between. The CDR3 spans 15 residues. The CDR3 reads CASSMSPGRTGELFF. The CDR3 nucleotides read TGTGCCAGTAGTATGTCCCCTGGGAGAACCGGGGAGCTGTTTTTT.

This clonotype has a handful of counts. The chain has TRBV7-9 and TRBJ1-6; 11 bases are shared with TRBD1. This CDR3 comprises 18 residues. Germline CDR1 and CDR2: SEHNR and FQNEAQ (reference sequence). V trimming: 3 bases; J trimming: 8 bases; junction bases outside the gene matches: 12. The CDR3: CASSFIPGQGVGDSPLHF. CDR3 nucleotides: TGTGCCAGCAGCTTTATACCGGGACAGGGGGTAGGCGATTCACCCCTCCACTTT.

This clonotype has ten or more counts. CDR3 coding DNA: TGTGCCAGCAGAACCGACACCCGGGTCAATGAGCAGTTCTTC. This gives the protein CASRTDTRVNEQFF. The chain joins TRBV6-1 to TRBJ2-1; the D is unclear. Germline V gene lookup returns CDR1 MNHNS and CDR2 SASEGT. The CDR3 has 14 residues. With 6 bases removed from V and 6 bases from J, the gap between germline ends came to 15 bases.

This clonotype was observed at least ten times. The rearrangement uses TRBV15 and TRBJ2-3; TRBD2 matches at 11 bases. Unmatched junction bases numbered 15, after V lost 0 bases and J lost 4 bases. The length of the CDR3 is 20 residues. Germline values: CDR1 LNHNV, CDR2 YYDKDF (reference sequence). This CDR3 reads CATSRDQVAGGPVTPDTQYF. Here the CDR3 DNA reads TGTGCCACCAGCAGAGATCAGGTAGCGGGAGGGCCTGTTACCCCAGATACGCAGTATTTT.

The chain has TRBV5-1 and TRBJ2-7; a possible D gene is TRBD1 (5 bases). The germline V gene has CDR1 SGHRS and CDR2 YFSETQ. Between the trimmed V and J ends, which lost 0 bases and 3 bases, there was a span of 7 bases. This CDR3 comprises 13 residues. CDR3 DNA: TGCGCCAGCAGCTTGGACCAGGGCTACGAGCAGTACGTC. The encoded protein is CASSLDQGYEQYV.